Listed below are T cell receptor beta chains from one sample, sequenced in a study of blood T cell repertoires in COVID-19. Clones were read by immunoSEQ multiplex PCR, and TCRdb kept only the in-frame ones, dropping some. The repertoire consists of about 270,000 clones, with roughly nine tenths occurring once and the leading ten covering 2.5% to 3.5%. The sequencing sample was made of PBMCs or T cells enriched from blood (not recorded which). The receptors were gathered from a woman between 50 and 59 years old who had recovered from COVID-19. Both conserved end residues are part of each CDR3. D genes are given only for firm matches. The size field is filled for only some rows; it gives once, few, many or a size class.

v_call	j_call	d_call	clone_size	cdr3_nt	cdr3_aa
TRBV2	TRBJ2-5	NA	once	TGTGCCAGCAGTGCGAGCTACCAAGAGACCCAGTACTTC	CASSASYQETQYF
TRBV18	TRBJ1-5	TRBD1	once	TGTGCCAGCTCACCAGGGACAGAAAATCAGCCCCAGCATTTT	CASSPGTENQPQHF
TRBV4-2	TRBJ2-7	TRBD2	few	TGTGCCAGCAGCCAAGTCGCTAGCGGGATTAACGAGCAGTACTTC	CASSQVASGINEQYF
TRBV30	TRBJ2-1	TRBD1	NA	TGTGCTCTGGCCCCCCGGGACAGGGGGCGTAGGGAGTTCTTC	CALAPRDRGRREFF
TRBV5-1	TRBJ2-1	TRBD1	once	TGCGCCAGCAGCTCGCCGGGACAGCCGAGCTCCTACAATGAGCAGTTCTTC	CASSSPGQPSSYNEQFF
TRBV18	TRBJ1-2	NA	NA	TGTGCCAGCTCACCACAGAAGGCAGACTCTGGCTACACCTTC	CASSPQKADSGYTF
TRBV4-2	TRBJ2-2	TRBD2	NA	TGTGCCAGCAGCGCAGACCCCGGGGGGGACACCGGGGAGCTGTTTTTT	CASSADPGGDTGELFF
TRBV7-3	TRBJ2-2	TRBD2	few	TGTGCCAGCAGCCTAGGGACTAGCGGGAGTACCGGGGAGCTGTTTTTT	CASSLGTSGSTGELFF
TRBV19	TRBJ1-1	NA	NA	TGTGCCAGTACTGTATCAGGGGTTGGGACTGAAGCTTTCTTT	CASTVSGVGTEAFF
TRBV6-2/TRBV6-3	TRBJ1-1	NA	NA	TGTGCCAGCAGTTACTTAGAAATCACTGAAGCTTTCTTT	CASSYLEITEAFF
TRBV2	TRBJ1-2	TRBD1	NA	TGTGCCAGCAGTGAGTGGGGACAGGGGGTCGATGGCTACACCTTC	CASSEWGQGVDGYTF
TRBV7-2	TRBJ1-2	NA	once	TGTGCCAGCAGCCTCGGCGGGGATAACTATGGCTACACCTTC	CASSLGGDNYGYTF
TRBV28	TRBJ1-2	NA	NA	TGTGCCAGCAGCAGGGTCCCCGGACGTTCTAACTATGGCTACACCTTC	CASSRVPGRSNYGYTF
TRBV19	TRBJ1-2	TRBD1	NA	TGTGCCACCGAAACCCGACAGGGCGACTATGGCTACACCTTC	CATETRQGDYGYTF
TRBV9	TRBJ1-1	NA	NA	TGTGCCAGCAGCGGGGGACTAACCTACACTGAAGCTTTCTTT	CASSGGLTYTEAFF
TRBV6-2/TRBV6-3	TRBJ2-2	NA	NA	TGTGCCAGCAGTTATGGCCAGGGCCGAACCGGGGAGCTGTTTTTT	CASSYGQGRTGELFF
TRBV19	TRBJ2-5	TRBD2	NA	TGTGCCAGTAGTATAAGGGGACTAGATGTTCTAGAGACCCAGTACTTC	CASSIRGLDVLETQYF
TRBV7-9	TRBJ1-4	NA	NA	TGTGCCAGCAGCAAAAACGGACAGAGTAATGAAAAACTGTTTTTT	CASSKNGQSNEKLFF
TRBV9	TRBJ2-1	NA	NA	TGTGCCAGCAGCCTACGTACCGGGAGTTACAATGAGCAGTTCTTC	CASSLRTGSYNEQFF
TRBV5-1	TRBJ2-1	NA	NA	TGCGCCAGCAGCACGGAGGGACAGCTGTGGGATGAGCAGTTCTTC	CASSTEGQLWDEQFF
TRBV5-1	TRBJ1-2	TRBD1	NA	TGCGCCAGCAGCTTGACAGGGGATAGATATGGCTACACCTTC	CASSLTGDRYGYTF
TRBV5-1	TRBJ1-2	TRBD1	few	TGCGCCAGCAGCTTGGGACAGGGGGCCTGGGGCTACACCTTC	CASSLGQGAWGYTF
TRBV5-6	TRBJ1-5	NA	NA	TGTGCCAGCAGCTTGTTCGGAGTTTATAGCAATCAGCCCCAGCATTTT	CASSLFGVYSNQPQHF
TRBV12-5	TRBJ2-7	TRBD2	NA	TGTGCTAGTGGTTTGGTACCGGTTAGCGGGAGTTACGAGCAGTACTTC	CASGLVPVSGSYEQYF
TRBV7-9	TRBJ1-1	NA	NA	TGTGCCAGCAGCTCCGAGGGTAGGGTTACTGAAGCTTTCTTT	CASSSEGRVTEAFF
TRBV2	TRBJ2-1	TRBD2	NA	TGTGCCAGCAGGGGGACTAGCGGGTGGCGCAATGAGCAGTTCTTC	CASRGTSGWRNEQFF
TRBV25-1	TRBJ2-1	NA	once	TGTGCCAGCAGCAGGGGTTATGAGCAGTTCTTC	CASSRGYEQFF